One sample yielded the 3 T cell receptor beta chains listed below, sequenced in a study of spatial heterogeneity in lung cancer. The study's findings and limits: The study found that expanded intratumoral alpha and beta TCR counts tracked tumor mutation counts.

Time point described: sample taken at primary tumor resection. The antigens of these receptors remain unknown. TCRdb redid the calling of the 5' RACE reads with MiXCR, one entry per CDR3 protein. The sample has roughly 20,000 distinct CDR3 sequences; 2.8% are singletons. Specimen: lung tumor tissue, collected at surgery. These receptors were taken from a male donor with early-stage non-small cell lung cancer.

Ten or more counts support this clonotype. The chain uses TRBV29-1 and TRBJ1-2; D not certain. The CDR3 covers 14 residues. V lost 3 bases and J lost 5, with 16 bases in between. CDR1 SQVTM and CDR2 ANQGSEA come from the germline V gene. The CDR3 loop reads CSVDGGMREYGYTF. The CDR3 DNA reads TGCAGCGTTGATGGCGGGATGAGAGAGTATGGCTACACCTTC.

This clonotype occurred many times. The CDR3 nucleotides are TGTGCCAGCAGTCCCACCTATGACATGGTGACCCAGTACTTC. This encodes CASSPTYDMVTQYF. This sequence joins TRBV28 and TRBJ2-5, with no clear D. Trimming cost V 5 bases and J 7 bases, with 17 bases left between them. The CDR3 has 14 amino acids. The germline CDR1 and CDR2 sequences are MDHEN and SYDVKM. Looking up the rest from reference TRBV28 and TRBJ2-5 gives the full variable domain: DVKVTQSSRYLVKRTGEKVFLECVQDMDHENMFWYRQDPGLGLRLIYFSYDVKMKEKGDIPEGYSVSREKKERFSLILESASTNQTSMYLCASSPTYDMVTQYFGPGTRLLVL.

In its sample, this clonotype was seen many times. The chain links TRBV10-3 to TRBJ2-3; D possibly corresponds to TRBD2 (6 bases). The CDR3 is 14 amino acids. Germline V CDR1 and CDR2: ENHRY, SYGVKD. Trimming left V 7 bases short and J 0 bases short, with 11 bases between. The CDR3 nucleotides are TGTGCCATCAAAGGAGGGTTAAGCACAGATACGCAGTATTTT. This encodes CAIKGGLSTDTQYF.